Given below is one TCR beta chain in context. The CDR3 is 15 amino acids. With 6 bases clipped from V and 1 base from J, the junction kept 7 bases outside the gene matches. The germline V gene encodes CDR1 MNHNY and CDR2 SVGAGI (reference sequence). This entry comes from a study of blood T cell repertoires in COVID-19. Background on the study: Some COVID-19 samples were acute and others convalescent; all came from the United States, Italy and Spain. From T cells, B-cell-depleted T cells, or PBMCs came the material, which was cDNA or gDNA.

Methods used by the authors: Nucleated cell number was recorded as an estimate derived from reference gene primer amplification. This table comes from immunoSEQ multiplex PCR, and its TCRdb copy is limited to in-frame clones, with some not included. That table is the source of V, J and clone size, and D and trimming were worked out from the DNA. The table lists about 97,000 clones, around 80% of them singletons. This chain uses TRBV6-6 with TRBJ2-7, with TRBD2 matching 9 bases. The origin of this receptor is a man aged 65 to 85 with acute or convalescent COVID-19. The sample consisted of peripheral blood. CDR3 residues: CASSPSRGGSYEQYF. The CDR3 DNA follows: TGTGCCAGCAGCCCCTCGCGGGGGGGGTCCTACGAGCAGTACTTC.